This T cell receptor (beta chain) was profiled in a study of OX40 agonist ivuxolimab in advanced cancers. The wider study: Clinicians treated patients with ivuxolimab, an agonistic anti-OX40 (CD134) antibody. Three patients responded partially, comprising one with hepatocellular carcinoma and two with cutaneous melanoma. The study, taken as a whole, reports: The study observed clonal expansion of CD4+ and CD8+ blood T cells by week 6 at 0.1 to 3.0 mg/kg.

Clones were sequenced by immunoSEQ multiplex PCR, and TCRdb holds only the in-frame ones, with some missing. The table shows roughly 80,000 clones, with 90% to 95% occurring only once. The germline gives CDR1 MDHEN, CDR2 SYDVKM. This CDR3 has 14 residues. V was trimmed by 7 bases and J by 1 base, leaving 11 bases between them. Points on this clone: The antigen is undetermined.

Blood sampling was done at baseline, cycle 4 day 1, and cycle 7 day 1. This TCR was recovered from an adult with an advanced solid tumor such as melanoma, head and neck, liver or kidney cancer. The chain carries TRBV28 and TRBJ1-3; TRBD1 is a possible D gene (5 bases). Here the sequenced sample was CD4+ or CD8+ T cells sorted from blood, taken in a trial of the OX40 agonist ivuxolimab. Here the CDR3 reads CASTSPGSGNTIYF. Here the CDR3 DNA reads TGTGCCAGCACCTCCCCAGGGTCTGGAAACACCATATATTTT.